This T cell receptor (beta chain) is drawn from a study of T cells in lung cancer brain metastases (dated by TCRdb to the late 2010s). For context, the study as a whole: Of the roughly 22 patients, seventeen had a history of tobacco use, with a median of roughly 38 pack-years. Of the 20 or so patients, approximately 19 received no interval therapy between resection of the primary and resection of the metastasis. Patients had a median age at first diagnosis of approximately 52 years, with roughly nine males and fewer than 13 females. The study compared TCR beta CDR3 repertoires between fully resected primary non-small cell lung cancers and paired brain metastases. The cohort comprised 20 patients contributing 40 or so specimens, one primary lung lesion and one brain metastasis each. The average DNA integrity number was 3.5 to 4.5 in both primary and metastatic specimens, and the two sites did not differ significantly. A median interval of approximately 330 days was observed between acquisition of the primary and brain metastasis specimens.

General study outcomes and caveats: Most clones were found to be lesion-specific, and limited overlap was observed between paired lesions (mean Morisita index 0.23). Compared with their paired primaries, brain metastases had significantly fewer unique productive clones (median about 1,500 versus 4,500). Effects of preoperative corticosteroids on T cell infiltration in brain metastases could not be controlled. DNA fragmentation in the FFPE samples may have prevented recovery of the complete infiltrating T cell repertoire. The ten most abundant clones made up a significantly larger repertoire fraction in brain metastases than primaries, suggesting clonal expansion.

Ends trimmed: V by 5 bases, J by 1 base; bases unmatched to a gene: 3. Its CDR3 holds 14 amino acids, cysteine through phenylalanine. The kept DNA is CDR3 alone, 42 bases in frame from the first base. Looking up the germline V gene yields CDR1 SGHTA and CDR2 FQGTGA. Resection was performed in the patients for synchronous oligometastatic disease or for delayed recurrence of a solitary brain metastasis. To avoid including cancers other than NSCLC, any patient with a history of multiple malignancies was excluded. Tumor areas were macrodissected from about 5 deparaffinized around 9.3 um unstained sections guided by marked H&E slides. All specimens were fixed in formalin and embedded in paraffin (FFPE). Genomic DNA was extracted using the AllPrep DNA/RNA FFPE Kit. Points on this clone: Its antigen remains unidentified. The sample holds no much larger clone one base away, and base qualities are not on file.

Each sample received roughly 2 to 4.92 ug of genomic DNA as input, and the DNA input was kept equal within each pair of samples. TCR beta libraries were constructed with the immunoSEQ hsTCRbeta Kit, with multiplexed V and J gene primers used across two PCR steps. Pooled libraries, together with positive and negative controls, were sequenced on an Illumina MiSeq with a 100-cycle paired-end protocol. On the authors' methods: Raw data were processed by the immunoSEQ vendor into normalized, annotated TCR beta repertoire reports. Richness was defined as unique clones by nucleotide sequence, and total richness was extrapolated with the iChao1 and Efron-Thisted estimators. Paired lesions were characterized and compared using Pielou's evenness, Simpson's index, top-ten clone proportional abundance, and the Morisita overlap index. The immuneACCESS repertoire file appears here via TCRdb, limited to in-frame rearrangements. These files lack a portion of the clones; in checked studies, under half of the deficit traces to unresolved V genes, and the cause of the others is not known. The V and J calls and clone size were taken over from that table, and D and trimming were inferred from the DNA. Within this sample are about 5,000 clones, with around nine tenths of them counted one time only. The biggest ten clones account for less than 5% of the sample.

The chain is made from TRBV7-3 and TRBJ2-5, with 8 middle bases fitting TRBD1. Sequenced material: tumor tissue from the primary lung tumor. The label giving this sample's cell subset or site can be read as: primary lung cancer lesion. The TCR comes from a man aged 70 or older with non-small cell lung cancer. Here is the DNA: TGTGCCAGCAGCCCAGGGACAGGCCAAGAGACCCAGTACTTC. The translation is CASSPGTGQETQYF.